In terms of frequency, the clone carrying this T cell receptor beta chain is large. The authors defined TPEX cells as CCR7+ PD-1+ TIGIT+ early memory CD8+ T cells carrying exhausted-like traits. By negative magnetic separation, total CD8+ T cells were enriched. UMI-labeled 5' RACE produced the TCR beta libraries. TCRdb reprocessed the 5' RACE reads, keeping one entry per CDR3 protein, no DNA. The sample includes around 5,000 distinct CDR3 sequences. Germline V gene data show CDR1 as WSHSY and CDR2 as SAAADI. The length of the CDR3 is 13 residues. This sample is drawn from a study of human CD8 memory T cell subsets.

V usage is TRBV10-2 and J usage is TRBJ1-1. The receptor was derived from a human donor in good health. Sequencing was performed on CD8+ T cells from PBMCs. The chain's CDR3 is CASSTAGGTEAFF.